The clone carrying this T cell receptor (beta chain) has a count of ten or more. No antigen is known for it. The sample originates from a study of identical twins. This CDR3 contains 12 residues. Trimming left V 5 bases short and J 4 bases short, with 9 bases between. CDR1 and CDR2 (germline): SEHNR, FQNEAQ (reference sequence). Points from the study as a whole: A cross-sectional statistical analysis, not follow-up of the same donors, supported the conclusions.

After template switching added a universal primer site, the resulting cDNA carried unique molecular identifiers. MiXCR, run by TCRdb on the 5' RACE reads, gives a single entry per CDR3 protein. The sample holds about 700,000 distinct CDR3 sequences, 8.6% seen once. All donors were healthy, and all were Caucasian. The same sample was also studied in work on yellow fever vaccine responses in identical twins. This second study notes: Twin vaccine T cell responses reportedly seemed partly convergent, partly personalized.

Material: PBMCs. The V gene is TRBV7-9, the J gene TRBJ2-7, with D hard to call. This receptor was taken from a woman aged 18-30 years in good health. DNA of the CDR3: TGTGCCAGCAGCCCGACCCTATACGAGCAGTACTTC. Translating gives CASSPTLYEQYF.